These 12 T cell receptor beta chains were all obtained from the same sample, sequenced in a study of neoadjuvant anti-PD-1 for oral cavity cancer. TCRdb's copy holds only in-frame clones and misses some; the assay was immunoSEQ multiplex PCR. Of 72,000 or so clones in the sample, roughly 90% are singletons; the top ten hold 2.5% to 3.5%. The time point: after neoadjuvant nivolumab, at surgical resection. Material: PBMCs, obtained after nivolumab (anti-PD-1) treatment. The receptors were sampled from a person between 40 and 80 years old with oral cavity squamous cell carcinoma.

The CDR3 nucleotides read TGTGCCAGCAGCCAAGATCCTCGCGGGATTAGCACAGATACGCAGTATTTT. Translating it yields CASSQDPRGISTDTQYF. V is TRBV4-2 and J is TRBJ2-3, with D perhaps TRBD2 (6 bases). Germline V CDR1 and CDR2: LGHNA, YNFKEQ. The V end lost 0 bases, the J end lost 0 bases, and 13 bases lay between the germline ends. The CDR3 is 17 amino acids.

Notes on this clone: This sample includes further DNA sequences coding for the same CDR3. This chain uses TRBV30 with TRBJ2-5, with D perhaps TRBD1 or TRBD2 (6 bases each). The CDR3 has 12 amino acids. The germline V gene has CDR1 GTSNPN and CDR2 SVGIG (reference sequence). V was shortened by 4 bases and J by 3 bases, with 9 bases between the two germline ends. DNA for the CDR3: TGTGCCTGGAAGGGGGGTGAAGAGACCCAGTACTTC. Protein sequence: CAWKGGEETQYF.

This CDR3 reads CASSQDSSGIPQFF. As DNA, the CDR3 is TGTGCCAGCAGCCAAGATTCTAGCGGGATACCCCAGTTCTTC. V and J are TRBV14 and TRBJ2-1; 9 positions agree with TRBD2. This CDR3 region has 14 residues. The V gene's germline CDR1 is SGHDN and CDR2 FVKESK. With 0 bases clipped from V and 13 bases from J, the junction kept 7 bases outside the gene matches.

This clone was found many times. This chain uses TRBV6-4 with TRBJ1-2; TRBD1 matches 8 bases. Per germline, CDR1 MRHNA and CDR2 SNTAGT. With V trimmed by 3 bases and J by 6 bases, 9 bases remained unmatched. This CDR3 is 15 amino acids long. The CDR3 DNA sequence: TGTGCCAGCAGTGATGAGTCAGGGGGCGTTCATGGCTACACCTTC. As protein: CASSDESGGVHGYTF.

The chain combines TRBV11-2 with TRBJ2-1; TRBD2 is a possible D gene (5 bases). V lost 5 bases and J 0 bases, leaving 20 bases between the germline ends. The CDR3 runs to 18 residues. Germline CDR1 SGHAT, CDR2 FQNNGV. CDR3 sequence (DNA): TGTGCCAGCAGCCGACCCGTCCCTCAGCGGAGCTCCTACAATGAGCAGTTCTTC. As protein: CASSRPVPQRSSYNEQFF.

The rearrangement joins TRBV10-3 to TRBJ1-1; D gene uncertain. The CDR3 length is 13 residues. Trimming stripped 2 bases from V and 5 bases from J, with 9 bases between. Germline V CDR1 and CDR2: ENHRY, SYGVKD. CDR3 sequence: CAISELGVTEAFF. DNA for the CDR3: TGTGCCATCAGTGAGCTTGGGGTTACTGAAGCTTTCTTT.

V usage is TRBV4-2 and J usage is TRBJ2-1, with D perhaps matching TRBD1 or TRBD2 (5 bases each). Trimming removed 0 bases at V and 5 bases at J, with 11 bases between. The CDR3 is 15 residues long. Per germline, CDR1 LGHNA and CDR2 YNFKEQ. The CDR3 sequence is CASSQDGGLNNEQFF. The CDR3 coding sequence is TGTGCCAGCAGCCAAGATGGGGGTTTGAACAATGAGCAGTTCTTC.

The J gene is TRBJ2-7, the V gene TRBV7-3; no clear D gene. Germline assignment: CDR1 SGHTA and CDR2 FQGTGA. The CDR3 loop spans 14 amino acids. The V gene lost 5 bases and the J gene lost 2 bases, with 13 bases spanning the gap. The CDR3 region is CASSPPGNPYEQYF. CDR3 nucleotide sequence: TGTGCCAGCAGCCCACCCGGAAATCCCTACGAGCAGTACTTC.

The chain joins TRBV7-9 to TRBJ1-5; D perhaps matches TRBD1 (6 bases). V lost 5 bases and J 3 bases, leaving 11 bases between the germline ends. The length of the CDR3 is 14 residues. Germline V CDR1 and CDR2: SEHNR, FQNEAQ (reference sequence). In DNA, the CDR3 is TGTGCCAGCAGCATCGGGACAACCAATCAGCCCCAGCATTTT. Amino acid sequence: CASSIGTTNQPQHF.

V usage is TRBV6-5 and J usage is TRBJ1-6, with 7 nucleotides matching TRBD1. The CDR3 totals 15 residues. J was trimmed by 7 bases and V by 6 bases; bases with no gene match: 9. Looked up from germline, CDR1 is MNHEY and CDR2 is SVGAGI. Written as DNA, the CDR3 is TGTGCCAGCAGCCTAAGACAGGGCGGGAATTCACCCCTCCACTTT. Its protein is CASSLRQGGNSPLHF.

This clone showed up just a few times. CDR3 bases: TGTGCCAGCAGCTTAGTAGTCACTGAAGCTTTCTTT. It codes for CASSLVVTEAFF. This rearrangement joins TRBV7-9 to TRBJ1-1; no firm D call. The CDR3 is 12 amino acids. The V and J ends lost 1 base and 4 bases respectively, with 4 bases between them. CDR1 is SEHNR and CDR2 is FQNEAQ in the germline V gene (reference sequence).

The gene calls are TRBV11-1 and TRBJ1-1, with D unresolved. This CDR3 contains 13 residues. V dropped 2 bases and J dropped 1 base, with 5 bases sitting between them. The germline CDR1 and CDR2 sequences are SGHAT and FQDESV (reference sequence). The CDR3 region is CASSLQGNTEAFF. The CDR3 coding sequence is TGTGCCAGCAGCTTACAAGGGAACACTGAAGCTTTCTTT.